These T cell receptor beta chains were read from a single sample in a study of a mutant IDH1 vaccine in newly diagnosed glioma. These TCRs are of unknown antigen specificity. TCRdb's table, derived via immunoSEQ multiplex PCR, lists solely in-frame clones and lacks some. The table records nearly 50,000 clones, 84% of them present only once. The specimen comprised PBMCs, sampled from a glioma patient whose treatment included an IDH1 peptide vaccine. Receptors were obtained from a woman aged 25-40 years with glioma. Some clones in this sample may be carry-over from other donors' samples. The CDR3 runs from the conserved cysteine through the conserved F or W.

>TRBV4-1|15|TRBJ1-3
CASSPGQGAGNTIYF
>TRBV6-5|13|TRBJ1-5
CASSFSVDQPQHF
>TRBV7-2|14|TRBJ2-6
CASSPEGWVNVLTF
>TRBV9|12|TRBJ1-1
CASSGRGSEAFF
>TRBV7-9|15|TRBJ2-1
CASSLGLAGGHEQFF
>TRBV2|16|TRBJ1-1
CASSSNPDGSNTEAFF
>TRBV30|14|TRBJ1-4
CAWSPGTGPEKLFF
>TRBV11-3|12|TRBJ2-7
CASSFTGGEQYF
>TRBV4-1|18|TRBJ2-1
CASSQVGRHSGRANEQFF
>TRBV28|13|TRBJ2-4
CASSQGQRNIQYF
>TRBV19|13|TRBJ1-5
CASSSTGTGLQHF
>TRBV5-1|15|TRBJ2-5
CASSIPTGGQETQYF
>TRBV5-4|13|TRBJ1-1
CASRDRGVTEAFF
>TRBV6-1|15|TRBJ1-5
CASRQGVNSNQPQHF
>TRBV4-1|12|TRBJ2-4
CASSTNKNIQYF
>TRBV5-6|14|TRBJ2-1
CASSLGRRANEQFF
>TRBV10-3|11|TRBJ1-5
CATGGNQPQHF
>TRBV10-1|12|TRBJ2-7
CASSLHAYEQYF
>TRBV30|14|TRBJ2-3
CAWSVGEGPDTQYF
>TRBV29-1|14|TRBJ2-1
CSVPFRPNYNEQFF
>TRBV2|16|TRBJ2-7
CASSEAQYLGIYEQYF
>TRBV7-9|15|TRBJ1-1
CASSSPGARGTEAFF
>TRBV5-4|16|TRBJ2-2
CASSVTGGGLTGELFF
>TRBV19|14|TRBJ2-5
CASSSLRDRETQYF
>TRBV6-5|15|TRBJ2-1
CASSRGVKTYNEQFF
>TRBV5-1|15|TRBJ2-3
CASSFTGGRTDTQYF
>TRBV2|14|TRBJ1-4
CATASGTGGLKLFF
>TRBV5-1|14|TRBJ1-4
CASSLTGKSEKLFF
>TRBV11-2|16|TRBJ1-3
CASSLVDSHSGNTIYF
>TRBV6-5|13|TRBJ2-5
CASSLRGKETQYF
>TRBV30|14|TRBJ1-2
CAWRVSEYDYGYTF
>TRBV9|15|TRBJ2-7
CASSRGEGVSYEQYF
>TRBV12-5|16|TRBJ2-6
CASGLGTGSGANVLTF
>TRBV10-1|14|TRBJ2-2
CASSEGRSTGELFF
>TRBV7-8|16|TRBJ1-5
CASSLGAIDSNQPQHF
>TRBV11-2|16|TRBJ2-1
CASSRIASGSFDEQFF
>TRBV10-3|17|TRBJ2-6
CAISPRGEVSGANVLTF
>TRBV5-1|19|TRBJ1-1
CASSSRPGTLRRVDTEAFF
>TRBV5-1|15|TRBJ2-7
CASSFHRGPSYEQYF
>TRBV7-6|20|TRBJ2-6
CASSAGGTGGVASGANVLTF
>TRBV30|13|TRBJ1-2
CAWDPGQGVGYTF
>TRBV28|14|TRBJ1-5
CASTPRWGEQPQHF
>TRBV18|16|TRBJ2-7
CASSLLGTGLLYEQYF
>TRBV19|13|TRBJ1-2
CASSLGPIYGYTF
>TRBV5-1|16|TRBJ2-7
CASSLYGRGGAHEQYF
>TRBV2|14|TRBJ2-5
CASTRTSGQETQYF
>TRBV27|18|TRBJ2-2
CASSWWPGEGANTGELFF